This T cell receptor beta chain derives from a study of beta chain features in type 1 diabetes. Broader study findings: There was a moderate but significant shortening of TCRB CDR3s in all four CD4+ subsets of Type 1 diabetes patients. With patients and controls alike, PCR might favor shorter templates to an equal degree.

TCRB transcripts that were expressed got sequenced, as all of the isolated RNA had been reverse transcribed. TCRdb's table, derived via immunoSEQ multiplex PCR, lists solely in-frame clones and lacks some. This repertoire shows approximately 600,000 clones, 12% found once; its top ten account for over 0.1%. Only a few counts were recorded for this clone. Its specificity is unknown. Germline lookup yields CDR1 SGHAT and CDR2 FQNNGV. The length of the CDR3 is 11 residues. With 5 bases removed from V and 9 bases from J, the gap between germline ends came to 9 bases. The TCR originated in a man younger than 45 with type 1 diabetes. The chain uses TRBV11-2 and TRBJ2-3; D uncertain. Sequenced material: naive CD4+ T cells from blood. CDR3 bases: TGTGCCAGCAGCGCTGGGGTAACGCAGTATTTT. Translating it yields CASSAGVTQYF.